What follows are 24 T cell receptor beta chains derived from one specimen sequenced in a study of beta chain features in type 1 diabetes. No antigen is known for these receptors. The entirety of the isolated RNA underwent reverse transcription, so expressed TCRB transcripts were sequenced. Repertoires were generated with immunoSEQ multiplex PCR, while TCRdb's copy carries only in-frame clones and drops some. Among roughly 140,000 clones listed, around a tenth were seen once. The study's findings and limits: In all four CD4+ subsets, TCRB CDR3 length was significantly, moderately reduced in type 1 diabetes.

The sample consisted of central memory CD4+ T cells from blood. These receptors were taken from a man aged 25-40 years with type 1 diabetes.

The chain uses TRBV10-3 and TRBJ1-2; D is possibly TRBD1 (6 bases). The CDR3 has 15 residues. Trimming left V 8 bases short and J 5 bases short, with 21 bases between. Germline CDR1 reads ENHRY; CDR2 reads SYGVKD. CDR3 coding DNA: TGTGCCATCTTGGACACAGGGACCGGGGGGTATGGCTACACCTTC. It translates to CAILDTGTGGYGYTF.

This clone has only a few counts. The sample contains more than one DNA sequence encoding this CDR3. The chain carries TRBV28 and TRBJ2-4, with 7 bases aligning to TRBD2. The length of the CDR3 is 16 residues. Losses at the gene ends were 3 bases for V and 1 base for J; bases not matched to a gene: 6. Germline V gene data show CDR1 as MDHEN and CDR2 as SYDVKM. The CDR3 loop is CASSLGGAGAKNIQYF. DNA for the CDR3: TGTGCCAGCAGTTTGGGAGGGGCTGGTGCCAAAAACATTCAGTACTTC.

This clone was counted a few times. The chain couples TRBV6-6 to TRBJ2-3; no definite D call. V lost 7 bases and J 1 base, leaving 9 bases between the germline ends. The CDR3 extends over 13 amino acids. The germline V gene encodes CDR1 MNHNY and CDR2 SVGAGI (reference sequence). In DNA form, the CDR3 reads TGTGCCAGCACCCTCCTTGGCACAGATACGCAGTATTTT. Its translation: CASTLLGTDTQYF.

V gene TRBV7-9 combines with J gene TRBJ2-1, with D perhaps matching TRBD2 (5 bases). CDR1 and CDR2 from the germline V gene are SEHNR and FQNEAQ (reference sequence). V was pared by 5 bases and J by 0 bases, with 8 bases between. This CDR3 has 14 amino acids. The CDR3 sequence: CASSATNSYNEQFF. The DNA of the CDR3 is TGTGCCAGCAGCGCGACTAACTCCTACAATGAGCAGTTCTTC.

This clone appeared a few times. The chain employs TRBV5-6 and TRBJ2-3; D is possibly TRBD1 (5 bases). The CDR3 consists of 13 residues. Per germline, CDR1 SGHDT and CDR2 YYEEEE. The V gene lost 0 bases and the J gene lost 4 bases, with 6 bases spanning the gap. The CDR3 DNA follows: TGTGCCAGCAGCTTGGGGGGCCCAGATACGCAGTATTTT. Encoded protein: CASSLGGPDTQYF.

The chain carries TRBV5-6 and TRBJ2-1, with TRBD1 matching over 8 bases. The J segment lost 4 bases and the V segment lost 4 bases, leaving 10 bases of the junction unmatched. The V gene's germline CDR1 is SGHDT and CDR2 YYEEEE. The CDR3 contains 16 residues. CDR3 bases: TGTGCCAGCAGCCAGGGGTGGACAGGGAATTACAATGAGCAGTTCTTC. It specifies CASSQGWTGNYNEQFF.

This clone was picked up a small number of times. V is TRBV27 and J is TRBJ2-1, with 10 positions matching TRBD2. V shed 2 bases, J shed 3 bases, and the junction held 4 bases outside the gene matches. CDR1 and CDR2 (germline): MNHEY, SMNVEV (reference sequence). The CDR3 length is 16 residues. In DNA, the CDR3 is TGTGCCAGCAGTTTACTAGCGGGAGCCTACTACAATGAGCAGTTCTTC. Protein product: CASSLLAGAYYNEQFF.

This chain links TRBV2 with TRBJ2-2; perhaps TRBD1 as D (5 bases). Deletions cut 7 bases from V and 8 bases from J, with 11 bases between. Per the germline V gene, CDR1 is SNHLY and CDR2 is FYNNEI. This CDR3 has 12 residues. The CDR3 loop is CASTYGAGELFF. As DNA, the CDR3 is TGTGCCAGCACCTATGGGGCAGGGGAGCTGTTTTTT.

The gene calls are TRBV7-2 and TRBJ2-3, with 8 bases matching TRBD2. This CDR3 comprises 16 residues. Trimming removed 3 bases from V and 2 bases from J; junction bases left unmatched: 7. The germline V gene encodes CDR1 SGHTA and CDR2 FQGNSA. CDR3 DNA: TGTGCCAGCAGCTTTCCGGCTAGCGGGTTCACAGATACGCAGTATTTT. The encoded protein is CASSFPASGFTDTQYF.

This clone appeared a few times. The chain carries TRBV5-6 and TRBJ2-1; D might be TRBD2 (6 bases). Germline CDR1 and CDR2: SGHDT and YYEEEE. There are 13 residues in the CDR3. V was clipped by 2 bases and J by 6 bases, with 9 bases between them. The CDR3 is CASSFGGSNEQFF. In DNA, the CDR3 is TGTGCCAGCAGCTTCGGGGGAAGCAATGAGCAGTTCTTC.

This chain links TRBV7-2 with TRBJ2-3; D gene uncertain. Trimming took off 1 base at V and 5 bases at J, with 10 bases between the two ends. The CDR3 is 14 amino acids. The germline CDR1 and CDR2 sequences are SGHTA and FQGNSA. The CDR3 DNA is TGTGCCAGCAGCTTAGTGAGTCCCTTAGATACGCAGTATTTT. Its translation: CASSLVSPLDTQYF.

Notes on this clone: In the same sample, other DNA sequences code for this CDR3. The chain carries TRBV28 and TRBJ2-7, with 9 bases fitting TRBD1. The CDR3 is 13 residues long. The germline gives CDR1 MDHEN, CDR2 SYDVKM. Germline trimming cut 6 bases from V and 5 bases from J; bases unmatched to any gene: 5. The CDR3 region is CASSSGQGDEQYF. The CDR3 DNA reads TGTGCCAGCAGCTCGGGACAGGGTGACGAGCAGTACTTC.

The chain combines TRBV30 with TRBJ1-1; the match to TRBD1 covers 7 bases. Germline loops: CDR1 GTSNPN, CDR2 SVGIG (reference sequence). Unmatched junction bases numbered 7, after V lost 4 bases and J lost 8 bases. The CDR3 runs to 12 residues. CDR3 bases: TGTGCCTGGACTCAGAGGGGGCCAGAAGCTTTCTTT. Protein product: CAWTQRGPEAFF. Full variable domain (rest looked up from reference TRBV30 and TRBJ1-1): SQTIHQWPATLVQPVGSPLSLECTVEGTSNPNLYWYRQAAGRGLQLLFYSVGIGQISSEVPQNLSASRPQDRQFILSSKKLLLSDSGFYLCAWTQRGPEAFFGQGTRLTVV.

The chain links TRBV29-1 to TRBJ1-2, with D hard to call. Trimming removed 3 bases at V and 4 bases at J, with 9 bases between. Germline V gene sequence: CDR1 SQVTM, CDR2 ANQGSEA. The CDR3 runs 12 residues. CDR3 in amino acids: CSVEGSFYGYTF. CDR3 sequence (DNA): TGCAGCGTTGAGGGGAGCTTCTATGGCTACACCTTC.

This clone was seen a handful of times. The V and J genes are TRBV28 and TRBJ2-7; 10 nucleotides match TRBD2. Trimming removed 4 bases from V and 4 bases from J; junction bases left unmatched: 7. This CDR3 contains 15 residues. CDR1 and CDR2 (germline): MDHEN, SYDVKM. CDR3 sequence: CASSWSSGRGYEQYF. The CDR3 nucleotides read TGTGCCAGCAGTTGGTCCAGCGGGAGGGGATACGAGCAGTACTTC. The whole variable domain, remainder taken from reference TRBV28 and TRBJ2-7, is DVKVTQSSRYLVKRTGEKVFLECVQDMDHENMFWYRQDPGLGLRLIYFSYDVKMKEKGDIPEGYSVSREKKERFSLILESASTNQTSMYLCASSWSSGRGYEQYFGPGTRLTVT.

The table lists this clone with a few counts. The J gene is TRBJ2-3, the V gene TRBV5-6; TRBD1 aligns across 12 bases. The CDR3 consists of 15 residues. Trimming removed 2 bases from V and 4 bases from J; junction bases left unmatched: 2. Germline CDR1 SGHDT, CDR2 YYEEEE. In DNA form, the CDR3 reads TGTGCCAGCAGCTTCCGGGACAGGGGGCCAGATACGCAGTATTTT. Its translation is CASSFRDRGPDTQYF.

The V gene is TRBV7-2, the J gene TRBJ2-3, with 10 positions matching TRBD1. The CDR3 runs to 14 residues. Per the germline V gene, CDR1 is SGHTA and CDR2 is FQGNSA. V lost 6 bases, J lost 5 bases, and 5 bases stayed unmatched. Here the CDR3 DNA reads TGTGCCAGCAGTCGCTGGACAGGGGGAGATACGCAGTATTTT. It yields the protein CASSRWTGGDTQYF. Based on the CDR3 plus reference TRBV7-2 and TRBJ2-3, the full variable domain is GAGVSQSPSNKVTEKGKDVELRCDPISGHTALYWYRQSLGQGLEFLIYFQGNSAPDKSGLPSDRFSAERTGGSVSTLTIQRTQQEDSAVYLCASSRWTGGDTQYFGPGTRLTVL.

The chain is built from TRBV9 and TRBJ2-1, with 8 bases aligning to TRBD2. Germline values: CDR1 SGDLS, CDR2 YYNGEE. J lost 6 bases, V lost 4 bases, and 9 bases had no gene match. The CDR3 extends over 15 amino acids. DNA for the CDR3: TGTGCCAGCAGCCCACAGAGCGGGAGAGGCAATGAGCAGTTCTTC. Translated, it gives CASSPQSGRGNEQFF.

This clone occurred a few times. The V and J genes are TRBV7-3 and TRBJ2-2; 9 bases are shared with TRBD1. The CDR3 extends over 13 amino acids. Per germline, CDR1 SGHTA and CDR2 FQGTGA. The V gene end was trimmed by 5 bases and the J gene end by 9 bases; junction bases not matched to a gene: 4. CDR3 DNA: TGTGCCAGCAGCGCGGGACAGGGCAGGGAGCTGTTTTTT. This gives the protein CASSAGQGRELFF.

This chain connects TRBV30 to TRBJ2-7; no definite D call. Between the trimmed V and J ends, which lost 4 bases and 2 bases, there was a span of 9 bases. There are 12 residues in the CDR3. Germline V lookup: CDR1 GTSNPN, CDR2 SVGIG (reference sequence). Here the CDR3 DNA reads TGTGCCTGGACCCCGTCCCCCTACGAGCAGTACTTC. Protein: CAWTPSPYEQYF.

The chain joins TRBV6-5 to TRBJ2-7; 7 bases agree with TRBD1. In germline, CDR1 is MNHEY, CDR2 SVGAGI. The junction had 6 bases not matched to a gene; V was cut back by 8 bases and J by 2 bases. There are 13 residues in the CDR3. CDR3 sequence reads: CASGRTGPYEQYF. The DNA for the CDR3 is TGTGCCAGCGGAAGGACAGGCCCCTACGAGCAGTACTTC.

This clone was observed a handful of times. The V and J genes are TRBV6-1 and TRBJ2-3, with 8 bases identical to TRBD1. Germline V CDR1 and CDR2: MNHNS, SASEGT. This CDR3 region has 15 residues. V shed 7 bases and J 4 bases; nucleotides not matched to a gene: 10. CDR3 bases: TGTGCCAGCATCAGGCCGGGACAGGCCGCAGATACGCAGTATTTT. Amino acid sequence: CASIRPGQAADTQYF.

The rearrangement links TRBV28 to TRBJ2-5; D remains unclear. Germline V CDR1 and CDR2: MDHEN, SYDVKM. V dropped 7 bases and J dropped 2 bases, with 11 bases sitting between them. The CDR3 sequence is 13 residues long. The CDR3 region is CASTNYEQETQYF. The DNA for the CDR3 is TGTGCCAGCACCAACTATGAGCAAGAGACCCAGTACTTC. The full variable domain, with the rest looked up from reference TRBV28 and TRBJ2-5, is DVKVTQSSRYLVKRTGEKVFLECVQDMDHENMFWYRQDPGLGLRLIYFSYDVKMKEKGDIPEGYSVSREKKERFSLILESASTNQTSMYLCASTNYEQETQYFGPGTRLLVL.

This sequence joins TRBV18 and TRBJ2-4; D not resolved. CDR3 length: 12 residues. Germline CDR1 KGHSH, CDR2 LQKENI. The V and J ends lost 0 bases and 7 bases respectively, with 4 bases between them. The DNA for the CDR3 is TGTGCCAGCTCACCACCGAGCAACATTCAGTACTTC. Encoded protein: CASSPPSNIQYF. Combining the CDR3 with reference TRBV18 and TRBJ2-4 gives the whole variable domain NAGVMQNPRHLVRRRGQEARLRCSPMKGHSHVYWYRQLPEEGLKFMVYLQKENIIDESGMPKERFSAEFPKEGPSILRIQQVVRGDSAAYFCASSPPSNIQYFGAGTRLSVL.